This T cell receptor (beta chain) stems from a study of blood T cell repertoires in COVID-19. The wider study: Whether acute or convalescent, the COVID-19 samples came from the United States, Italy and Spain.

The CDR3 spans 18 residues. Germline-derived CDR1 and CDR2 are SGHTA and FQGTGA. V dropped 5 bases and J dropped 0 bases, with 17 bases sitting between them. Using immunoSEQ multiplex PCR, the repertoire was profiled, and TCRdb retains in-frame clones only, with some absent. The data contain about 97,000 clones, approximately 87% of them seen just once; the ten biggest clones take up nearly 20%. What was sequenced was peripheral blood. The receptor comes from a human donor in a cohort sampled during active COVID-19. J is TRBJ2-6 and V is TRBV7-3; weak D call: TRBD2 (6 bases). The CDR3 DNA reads TGTGCCAGCAGCCTCCTGGGCGGGACCCGCTCTGGGGCCAACGTCCTGACTTTC. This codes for CASSLLGGTRSGANVLTF.